This T cell receptor (beta chain) was retrieved from a study of CD8 T cells in ankylosing spondylitis (dated by TCRdb to 2017 to 2019). Regarding the study in general: To find TCR variants linked to disease, the study profiled T cell receptor beta repertoires in ankylosing spondylitis patients and healthy donors. Samples of peripheral blood were taken, and for ankylosing spondylitis patients, synovial fluid was collected as well. The full study cohort comprised 25 ankylosing spondylitis patients and over 95 healthy donors. The paper as a whole reports these results and caveats: Blood from ankylosing spondylitis patients appeared to be characterized by a TCR beta motif composed of under ten highly homologous amino acid variants. The disease-linked clones showed a CD8+ phenotype and occurred at relatively low frequencies in peripheral blood. Some motif variants had previously been reported in the synovial fluid and blood of reactive arthritis patients, which suggests shared mechanisms of disease initiation. Significant enrichment of the disease-linked clones was reported in matched synovial fluid samples from ankylosing spondylitis patients.

Sequencer: Illumina HiSeq 2500. Quantitative 5'-RACE with molecular barcodes was the method used to prepare the TCR beta libraries. As for the authors' bioinformatics: A new computational method based on a probabilistic model of VDJ rearrangement was used to identify disease-linked TCR variants. TCRdb reprocessing: public reads trimmed at Q25 with fastp, clones called with MiXCR, in-frame beta chains kept. Each entry merges the rows of one CDR3 protein and shows their most common DNA and genes. None of the V and J calls come from the authors' own analysis; TCRdb made them. In this sample the table shows 30,000 to 45,000 distinct CDR3 sequences, less than 4% of which occur a single time. The top ten clones comprise roughly 2.8% of the sample. Measured from the cysteine to the phenylalanine, the CDR3 is 14 residues long. Only the CDR3 DNA stays, 42 bases, in frame from base 1. After removal of 4 bases from V and 8 bases from J, the junction retains 11 bases not matched to a gene. From a lookup of the germline V gene, CDR1 and CDR2 are SGDLS and YYNGEE.

This clonotype has a count of ten or more. No cognate antigen has been identified for it. One base away there is no much larger clone; base qualities are not given. The sample was blood, either unsorted or a sorted T cell fraction (not recorded which). The chain is made from TRBV9 and TRBJ1-2; TRBD1 aligns with 7 central bases. This clonotype was sampled from a male donor with ankylosing spondylitis or in good health (not recorded which). For the CDR3, the sequence is CASSTRGRGFGYTF. At the DNA level, the sequence is TGTGCCAGCAGCACCCGAGGCAGGGGGTTCGGCTACACCTTC.